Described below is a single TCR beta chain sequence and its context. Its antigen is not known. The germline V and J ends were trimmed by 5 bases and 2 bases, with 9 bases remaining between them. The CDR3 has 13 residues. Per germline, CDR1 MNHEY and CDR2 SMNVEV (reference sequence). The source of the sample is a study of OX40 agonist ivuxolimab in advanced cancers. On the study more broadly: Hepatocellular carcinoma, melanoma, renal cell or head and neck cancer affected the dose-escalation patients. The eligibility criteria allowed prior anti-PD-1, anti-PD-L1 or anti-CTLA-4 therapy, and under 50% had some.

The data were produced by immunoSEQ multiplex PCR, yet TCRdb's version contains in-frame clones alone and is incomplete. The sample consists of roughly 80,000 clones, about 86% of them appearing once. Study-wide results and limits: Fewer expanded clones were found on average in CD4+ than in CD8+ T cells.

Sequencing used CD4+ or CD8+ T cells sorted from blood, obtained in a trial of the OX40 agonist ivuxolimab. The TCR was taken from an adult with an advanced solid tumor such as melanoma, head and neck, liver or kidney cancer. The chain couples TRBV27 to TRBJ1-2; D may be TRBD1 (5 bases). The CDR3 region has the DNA TGTGCCAGCAGTAGGGACGGAAACTATGGCTACACCTTC. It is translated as CASSRDGNYGYTF.